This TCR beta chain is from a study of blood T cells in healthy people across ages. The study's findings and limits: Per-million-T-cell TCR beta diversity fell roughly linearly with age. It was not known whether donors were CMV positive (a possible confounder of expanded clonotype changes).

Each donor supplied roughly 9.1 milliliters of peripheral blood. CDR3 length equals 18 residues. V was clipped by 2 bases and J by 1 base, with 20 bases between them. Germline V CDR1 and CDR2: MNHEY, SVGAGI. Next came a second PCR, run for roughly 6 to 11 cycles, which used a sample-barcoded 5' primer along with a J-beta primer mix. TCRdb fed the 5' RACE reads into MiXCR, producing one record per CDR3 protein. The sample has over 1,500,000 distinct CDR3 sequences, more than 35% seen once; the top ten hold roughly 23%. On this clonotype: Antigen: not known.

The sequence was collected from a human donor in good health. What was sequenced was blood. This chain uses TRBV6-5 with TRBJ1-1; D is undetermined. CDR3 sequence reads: CASSYTAWEEGRNTEAFF. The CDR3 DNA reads TGTGCCAGCAGTTACACGGCCTGGGAGGAGGGTCGGAACACTGAAGCTTTCTTT.